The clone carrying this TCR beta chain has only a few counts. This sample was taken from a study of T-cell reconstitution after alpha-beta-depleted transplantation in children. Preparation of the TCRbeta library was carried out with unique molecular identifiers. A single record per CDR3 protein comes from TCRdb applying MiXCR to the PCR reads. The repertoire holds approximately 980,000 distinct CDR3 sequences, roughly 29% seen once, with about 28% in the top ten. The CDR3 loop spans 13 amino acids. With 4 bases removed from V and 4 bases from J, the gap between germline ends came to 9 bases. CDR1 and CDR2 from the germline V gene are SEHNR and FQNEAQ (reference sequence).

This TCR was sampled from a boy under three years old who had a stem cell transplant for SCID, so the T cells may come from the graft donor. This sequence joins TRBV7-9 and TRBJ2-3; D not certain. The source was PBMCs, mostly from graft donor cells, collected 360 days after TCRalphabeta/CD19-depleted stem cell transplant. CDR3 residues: CASSSRVSDTQYF. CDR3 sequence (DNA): TGTGCCAGCAGCTCTAGGGTCTCAGATACGCAGTATTTT.